This entry lists 30 T cell receptor beta chains sequenced from one sample in a study of T cell repertoires in cytomegalovirus infection. TCRdb re-called the reads through MiXCR, storing one row per CDR3 protein. The data show 200,000 to 300,000 distinct CDR3 sequences, with roughly an eighth seen just once and 8.8% held by the top ten. The source material was PBMCs. These receptors were taken from a human donor in good health (CMV status not recorded). Some clones in this sample may be carry-over from other donors' samples.

This clonotype was detected a few times. This chain connects TRBV2 to TRBJ2-7; TRBD1 agrees at 9 bases. The CDR3 is 13 amino acids. Trimming at V came to 8 bases and at J to 5 bases, leaving 7 bases not matched to a gene. Germline loops: CDR1 SNHLY, CDR2 FYNNEI. The CDR3 DNA is TGTGCCAGCTCCAGGGACAGGGCTGACGAGCAGTACTTC. Protein product: CASSRDRADEQYF.

This clonotype was seen repeatedly, ten times or more. The rearrangement uses TRBV7-2 and TRBJ2-7; D gene ambiguous. This CDR3 has 12 amino acids. Trimming took 5 bases from V and 2 from J, leaving 7 bases between them. Germline-derived CDR1 and CDR2 are SGHTA and FQGNSA. This chain's CDR3 is CASSPAAYEQYF. The CDR3 DNA follows: TGTGCCAGCAGCCCAGCAGCCTACGAGCAGTACTTC.

The V call is TRBV27, the J call TRBJ2-3; D perhaps matches TRBD1 (5 bases). The CDR3 contains 13 residues. Trimming removed 2 bases from V and 7 bases from J, with 10 bases in between. The germline gives CDR1 MNHEY, CDR2 SMNVEV (reference sequence). In nucleotides, the CDR3 is TGTGCCAGCAGTTTAGGGGCAGGCTATACGCAGTATTTT. Encoded protein: CASSLGAGYTQYF.

This clonotype was detected ten times or more. The gene calls are TRBV6-4 and TRBJ2-7; TRBD1 might be the D (6 bases). Germline V gives CDR1 MRHNA, CDR2 SNTAGT. The CDR3 runs to 17 residues. Trimming cost V 0 bases and J 0 bases, with 15 bases left between them. In nucleotides, the CDR3 is TGTGCCAGCAGTGACTCCTACAGGGCCCTCAGCTCCTACGAGCAGTACTTC. Its translation is CASSDSYRALSSYEQYF.

In the case of this clonotype: A read error may produce the germline difference seen at one junction end. The rearrangement uses TRBV29-1 and TRBJ2-7, with 10 bases identical to TRBD1. CDR1 and CDR2 (germline): SQVTM, ANQGSEA. This CDR3 has 14 amino acids. The CDR3 is CSVEGTGETYEQYF. In DNA form, the CDR3 reads TGCAGCGTCGAAGGGACAGGGGAAACCTACGAGCAGTACTTC.

This clonotype appeared many times. The chain joins TRBV19 to TRBJ2-2; tentative D call: TRBD2 (6 bases). This CDR3 is 19 amino acids long. Germline loops: CDR1 LNHDA, CDR2 SQIVND (reference sequence). The germline V and J ends were trimmed by 7 bases and 6 bases, with 30 bases remaining between them. The CDR3 region is CASKARAAGTPGRPGELFF. CDR3 bases: TGTGCCAGTAAGGCGAGGGCCGCTGGGACTCCCGGAAGGCCCGGGGAGCTGTTTTTT. Drawing the rest from reference TRBV19 and TRBJ2-2, the complete variable domain is DGGITQSPKYLFRKEGQNVTLSCEQNLNHDAMYWYRQDPGQGLRLIYYSQIVNDFQKGDIAEGYSVSREKKESFPLTVTSAQKNPTAFYLCASKARAAGTPGRPGELFFGEGSRLTVL.

This clonotype was seen at least ten times. This chain joins TRBV7-2 and TRBJ2-7; 10 bases align to TRBD2. With 2 bases clipped from V and 0 bases from J, the junction kept 13 bases outside the gene matches. The germline V gene encodes CDR1 SGHTA and CDR2 FQGNSA. CDR3 length: 19 amino acids. The CDR3 spells CASSLRQRGGPTSSYEQYF. CDR3 DNA: TGTGCCAGCAGCTTAAGACAGCGGGGGGGGCCTACAAGCTCCTACGAGCAGTACTTC.

This clonotype was recorded many times. The rearrangement joins TRBV10-3 to TRBJ2-5; 8 bases align to TRBD1. Looked up from germline, CDR1 is ENHRY and CDR2 is SYGVKD. V lost 6 bases to trimming and J lost 3 bases; unmatched junction nucleotides: 6. The CDR3 consists of 14 residues. CDR3 in amino acids: CAIRSTGGEETQYF. As DNA, the CDR3 is TGTGCCATCAGATCAACAGGGGGAGAAGAGACCCAGTACTTC.

This clonotype was found many times. V gene TRBV6-1 combines with J gene TRBJ1-2; D is possibly TRBD1 (6 bases). Germline CDR1 and CDR2: MNHNS and SASEGT. The CDR3 runs 13 residues. In nucleotides, the CDR3 is TGTGCTGGGCTAGGGGGAGTTGGCTATGGCTACACCTTC. Protein sequence: CAGLGGVGYGYTF.

This clonotype was detected many times. This chain links TRBV7-2 with TRBJ2-1; D is ambiguous. The CDR3 has 14 residues. In germline, CDR1 is SGHTA, CDR2 FQGNSA. Trimming left V 5 bases short and J 6 bases short, with 14 bases between. CDR3: CASSVPNAGNEQFF. CDR3 nucleotides: TGTGCCAGCAGCGTTCCTAATGCAGGCAATGAGCAGTTCTTC.

This clonotype was seen more than once but under ten times. V gene TRBV18 combines with J gene TRBJ1-5, with TRBD1 as a possible D gene (6 bases). The CDR3 runs 16 residues. Deletions cut 3 bases from V and 0 bases from J, with 12 bases between. Germline values: CDR1 KGHSH, CDR2 LQKENI. CDR3 in amino acids: CASSPGTPDSNQPQHF. The CDR3 DNA reads as TGTGCCAGCTCACCCGGGACACCGGATAGCAATCAGCCCCAGCATTTT.

The chain couples TRBV6-2 or TRBV6-3 to TRBJ2-7; D unclear. V was pared by 2 bases and J by 2 bases, with 10 bases between. Per germline, CDR1 MNHEY and CDR2 SVGEGT. This CDR3 is 14 amino acids long. CDR3 region: CASSYNLRAYEQYF. Here the CDR3 DNA reads TGTGCCAGCAGTTACAACCTTCGGGCCTACGAGCAGTACTTC.

The genes are TRBV6-1 and TRBJ1-1; 8 bases match TRBD1. The CDR3 is 14 residues long. J lost 1 base, V lost 10 bases, and 8 bases had no gene match. Germline-derived CDR1 and CDR2 are MNHNS and SASEGT. Here the CDR3 DNA reads TGTGCCACCCTCCGGGACAGGCAGAACACTGAAGCTTTCTTT. Its translation is CATLRDRQNTEAFF.

The table lists this clonotype with many counts. The genes are TRBV7-9 and TRBJ2-2, with D maybe TRBD1 (6 bases). The CDR3 totals 15 residues. Germline CDR1 reads SEHNR; CDR2 reads FQNEAQ (reference sequence). V dropped 3 bases and J dropped 1 base, with 9 bases sitting between them. CDR3 loop: CASSLPGQNTGELFF. CDR3 DNA sequence: TGTGCCAGCAGCTTGCCGGGACAGAACACCGGGGAGCTGTTTTTT.

The sample holds many counts of this clonotype. The chain combines TRBV7-6 with TRBJ2-7; 8 bases fit TRBD1. The junction had 8 bases not matched to a gene; V was cut back by 4 bases and J by 3 bases. The length of the CDR3 is 15 residues. Germline values: CDR1 SGHVS, CDR2 FNYEAQ. Here the CDR3 reads CASSSEPDRDYEQYF. CDR3 bases: TGTGCCAGCAGCTCAGAGCCGGACAGGGACTACGAGCAGTACTTC.

Worth noting for this clonotype: This could be a read error, since a much larger clone is one nucleotide away. The chain joins TRBV28 to TRBJ2-3; D might be TRBD2 (5 bases). Germline CDR1 MDHEN, CDR2 SYDVKM. The CDR3 has 15 residues. Deletions cut 5 bases from V and 5 bases from J, with 17 bases between. The CDR3 nucleotides are TGTGCCAGCAGTCCGCATCCCAGCGGTATAGATACGCAGTATTTT. Protein: CASSPHPSGIDTQYF.

The sample holds a few counts of this clonotype. J is TRBJ1-1 and V is TRBV29-1; TRBD1 matches 9 bases. The length of the CDR3 is 15 residues. J lost 4 bases, V lost 6 bases, and 12 bases had no gene match. CDR1 SQVTM and CDR2 ANQGSEA come from the germline V gene. CDR3 region: CSVKATGGRGTEAFF. The CDR3 region has the DNA TGCAGCGTCAAAGCCACAGGGGGCCGGGGCACTGAAGCTTTCTTT.

This chain connects TRBV7-2 to TRBJ1-4; D gene uncertain. Looked up from germline, CDR1 is SGHTA and CDR2 is FQGNSA. V was shortened by 5 bases and J by 4 bases, with 14 bases between the two germline ends. The CDR3 has 15 residues. The CDR3 loop is CASSQDGRNNEKLFF. CDR3 DNA sequence: TGTGCCAGCAGCCAGGACGGCCGCAATAATGAAAAACTGTTTTTT.

A single count supports this clonotype. Possible read error: a much larger clone is one base away. The conserved phenylalanine or tryptophan normally closing the CDR3 is absent here, so this likely arose from a read error. The rearrangement links TRBV27 to TRBJ2-7, with D possibly TRBD2 on 5 matching bases. CDR1 and CDR2 from the germline V gene are MNHEY and SMNVEV (reference sequence). The CDR3 has 13 amino acids. Between the trimmed V and J ends, which lost 10 bases and 3 bases, there was a span of 16 bases. This CDR3 is CANPTDGLYEQYC. CDR3 bases: TGTGCCAACCCGACGGACGGACTCTACGAGCAGTACTGC.

The chain employs TRBV7-9 and TRBJ2-7, with D perhaps matching TRBD2 (5 bases). This CDR3 comprises 14 residues. CDR1 and CDR2 from the germline V gene are SEHNR and FQNEAQ (reference sequence). Between the trimmed V and J ends, which lost 6 bases and 3 bases, there was a span of 15 bases. CDR3 sequence: CASSYYGEVYEQYF. The CDR3 nucleotides are TGTGCCAGCAGTTACTACGGGGAAGTCTACGAGCAGTACTTC.

This clonotype has just a few counts. The chain links TRBV5-1 to TRBJ2-1, with D perhaps being TRBD1 or TRBD2 (5 bases each). This CDR3 contains 13 residues. V dropped 1 base and J dropped 8 bases, with 10 bases sitting between them. Per germline, CDR1 SGHRS and CDR2 YFSETQ. The CDR3 DNA reads as TGCGCCAGCAGCTTGAGGCAGGGAGATGAGCAGTTCTTC. It specifies CASSLRQGDEQFF.

This clonotype was observed a few times. V and J are TRBV5-5 and TRBJ1-1; a possible D gene is TRBD1 (6 bases). This CDR3 contains 16 residues. The V and J ends lost 4 bases and 1 base respectively, with 17 bases between them. Germline-derived CDR1 and CDR2 are SGHKS and YYEKEE (reference sequence). DNA for the CDR3: TGTGCCAGCAGCCCTTCGCATACAGGGAAGAACACTGAAGCTTTCTTT. This codes for CASSPSHTGKNTEAFF.

This chain uses TRBV19 with TRBJ1-5; D call uncertain. V lost 6 bases and J lost 5, with 11 bases in between. The CDR3 spans 13 residues. The germline gives CDR1 LNHDA, CDR2 SQIVND (reference sequence). CDR3 sequence (DNA): TGTGCCAGTAGCCGAGACACCTATCAGCCCCAGCATTTT. Encoded protein: CASSRDTYQPQHF.

This clonotype was seen ten or more times. V gene TRBV7-2 combines with J gene TRBJ1-1, with TRBD1 as a possible D gene (6 bases). The CDR3 consists of 13 residues. Germline lookup yields CDR1 SGHTA and CDR2 FQGNSA. The CDR3 DNA reads TGTGCGGGGACATTTTCCATGAACACTGAAGCTTTCTTT. Translation: CAGTFSMNTEAFF. Combining the CDR3 with reference TRBV7-2 and TRBJ1-1 gives the whole variable domain GAGVSQSPSNKVTEKGKDVELRCDPISGHTALYWYRQSLGQGLEFLIYFQGNSAPDKSGLPSDRFSAERTGGSVSTLTIQRTQQEDSAVYLCAGTFSMNTEAFFGQGTRLTVV.

The table lists this clonotype with many counts. The rearrangement links TRBV20-1 to TRBJ1-4; a possible D gene is TRBD1 (6 bases). Germline lookup yields CDR1 DFQATT and CDR2 SNEGSKA (reference sequence). The CDR3 sequence is 15 residues long. Trimming left V 3 bases short and J 2 bases short, with 13 bases between. The CDR3 region is CSASYGGSTNEKLFF. The CDR3 region has the DNA TGCAGTGCTAGTTACGGGGGCTCGACTAATGAAAAACTGTTTTTT.

This clonotype was recorded at least ten times. V usage is TRBV12-3 or TRBV12-4 and J usage is TRBJ1-2, with D maybe TRBD1 (6 bases). There are 13 residues in the CDR3. The V gene lost 3 bases and the J gene lost 6 bases, with 11 bases spanning the gap. The CDR3 nucleotides read TGTGCCAGCAGTTTCGACAGGAGAGATGGCTACACCTTC. Translating it yields CASSFDRRDGYTF.

This chain links TRBV20-1 with TRBJ2-3; 10 bases agree with TRBD2. CDR1 and CDR2 (germline): DFQATT, SNEGSKA (reference sequence). CDR3 size: 14 residues. CDR3 loop: CSIVAGGRRDTQYF. CDR3 in DNA: TGCAGCATCGTAGCGGGAGGTCGTCGAGATACGCAGTATTTT.

There are many counts of this clonotype. The V gene is TRBV7-2, the J gene TRBJ2-3; D unclear. CDR1 SGHTA and CDR2 FQGNSA come from the germline V gene. The CDR3 has 13 amino acids. Trimming pared 5 bases from V and 4 bases from J, leaving 10 bases between. The CDR3: CASSLAAPDTQYF. The CDR3 coding sequence is TGTGCCAGCAGCCTGGCAGCGCCAGATACGCAGTATTTT.

Worth noting for this clonotype: Mismatch with germline at one junction end may stem from a read error. This chain links TRBV10-3 with TRBJ2-1; D is undetermined. The germline gives CDR1 ENHRY, CDR2 SYGVKD. The CDR3 is made up of 15 amino acids. The CDR3 DNA sequence: TGTGCCATCAGTGACCTCTCCGGAGCCTACGATGAGCAGTTCTTC. This encodes CAISDLSGAYDEQFF.

The chain couples TRBV2 to TRBJ2-1; 7 bases are shared with TRBD2. J gave up 10 bases and V 7 bases, and 19 bases lay outside the gene matches. This CDR3 comprises 16 residues. CDR1 is SNHLY and CDR2 is FYNNEI in the germline V gene. The CDR3 sequence: CASTSDALATKGEQFF. The CDR3 DNA follows: TGTGCCAGCACCAGTGATGCACTAGCGACCAAGGGGGAGCAGTTCTTC.